The rows below give T cell receptor beta chains drawn from one sample of a study of T cells in localized non-small cell lung cancer. TCRdb's copy holds only in-frame clones and misses some; the assay was immunoSEQ multiplex PCR. The sample holds tens of thousands of clones; around 80% are singletons and the top ten take about 4.7%. This sample comprised PBMCs, obtained before any cancer treatment. The receptors come from a woman aged 35-70 years with stage II lung adenocarcinoma. The CDR3 runs from the conserved cysteine through the conserved F or W. Each record gives: clone size, J gene, V gene, D gene, CDR3 DNA, CDR3 protein. A D gene is named only where the DNA matches it firmly. A clone size is listed for some rows: how often the clone was seen (once, few, many), or a class if it is expanded.

NA | TRBJ2-5 | TRBV2 | NA | TGTGCCAGCAGGGTAGAAGAGACCCAGTACTTC | CASRVEETQYF
NA | TRBJ2-1 | TRBV19 | TRBD2 | TGTGCCAGTAGACCCCTCGGGGGGGACAATGAGCAGTTCTTC | CASRPLGGDNEQFF
NA | TRBJ1-4 | TRBV11-2 | NA | TGTGCCAGCAGCTTCGGGCAGTTCAATGAAAAACTGTTTTTT | CASSFGQFNEKLFF
few | TRBJ1-6 | TRBV18 | NA | TGTGCCAGCTCCTTTGAACGCGCCTATAATTCACCCCTCCACTTT | CASSFERAYNSPLHF
NA | TRBJ1-1 | TRBV29-1 | TRBD1 | TGCAGCGGAGGAGGGACAGGGGTCGCCACTGAAGCTTTCTTT | CSGGGTGVATEAFF
NA | TRBJ2-2 | TRBV7-9 | TRBD1 | TGTGCCAGCAGCTTCCTCAGGGGGATGTACACCGGGGAGCTGTTTTTT | CASSFLRGMYTGELFF
NA | TRBJ2-1 | TRBV12-2 | NA | TGTGCAAGTCGCGCCCCGGGACAGGCGGACAATGAGCAGTTCTTC | CASRAPGQADNEQFF
NA | TRBJ2-3 | TRBV7-2 | NA | TGTGCCAGCAGCTTCAACCCGTCGTCGTTAACAGATACGCAGTATTTT | CASSFNPSSLTDTQYF
NA | TRBJ1-3 | TRBV30 | NA | TGTGCCTGGAGTGTACAGATCCCTGGAAACACCATATATTTT | CAWSVQIPGNTIYF
NA | TRBJ1-1 | TRBV6-6 | NA | TGTGCCAGCAGTTACGTGCAGGGGGAAGCTTTCTTT | CASSYVQGEAFF
NA | TRBJ1-2 | TRBV7-3 | NA | TGTGCCAGCAGCTTAACGAACCTTGATGGCTACACCTTC | CASSLTNLDGYTF
NA | TRBJ2-7 | TRBV27 | NA | TGTGCCAGCAGCCTGAAGGGGGGGGCCCCCGGGGAGCAGTACTTC | CASSLKGGAPGEQYF
few | TRBJ1-2 | TRBV6-1 | TRBD1 | TGTGCCAGCAGTGAGACAGGGTTCTATGGCTACACCTTC | CASSETGFYGYTF
NA | TRBJ1-1 | TRBV13 | TRBD1 | TGTGCCAGCAGCGCGACAGGGGCCACTGAAGCTTTCTTT | CASSATGATEAFF
NA | TRBJ2-2 | TRBV6-5 | NA | TGTGCCAGCAGTTCCGACAGGAGGAACACCGGGGAGCTGTTTTTT | CASSSDRRNTGELFF
once | TRBJ1-2 | TRBV6-6 | NA | TGTGCCAGCAGTTACTCTGCGGGACTTAATTATGGCTACACCTTC | CASSYSAGLNYGYTF
NA | TRBJ2-1 | TRBV25-1 | TRBD1 | TGTGCCAGCGGGCAACAGGGGGTCTACAATGAGCAGTTCTTC | CASGQQGVYNEQFF
few | TRBJ1-1 | TRBV15 | NA | TGTGCCACCAGAACAGGGCTGGTTACTGAAGCTTTCTTT | CATRTGLVTEAFF
NA | TRBJ1-1 | TRBV7-8 | NA | TGTGCCAGCAGCTCCAAACGGGTTACGAACACTGAAGCTTTCTTT | CASSSKRVTNTEAFF
NA | TRBJ2-7 | TRBV11-1 | TRBD1 | TGTGCCAGCAGCCCGGGACAGGGTACCTACGAGCAGTACTTC | CASSPGQGTYEQYF
NA | TRBJ2-1 | TRBV11-2 | NA | TGTGCCAGCAGCTTAGATCGTGGAGGTGAGCAGTTCTTC | CASSLDRGGEQFF
few | TRBJ2-1 | TRBV9 | TRBD2 | TGTGCCAGCAGCGTCCTAGCGGGGGGGTACAATGAGCAGTTCTTC | CASSVLAGGYNEQFF
NA | TRBJ1-2 | TRBV2 | TRBD1 | TGTGCCAGCAGTCGGGACAGGGGGCACGACTATGGCTACACCTTC | CASSRDRGHDYGYTF
NA | TRBJ1-2 | TRBV6-5 | TRBD1 | TGTGCCAGCAGGACAGGGGGCGCGGACTATGGCTACACCTTC | CASRTGGADYGYTF
NA | TRBJ1-4 | TRBV9 | NA | TGTGCCAGCAGCGTAGGTGAGAGTGAAAAACTGTTTTTT | CASSVGESEKLFF
NA | TRBJ1-1 | TRBV28 | NA | TGTGCCAGCAGTCCCCACACTGCGGGCACTGAAGCTTTCTTT | CASSPHTAGTEAFF
NA | TRBJ2-5 | TRBV29-1 | TRBD2 | TGCAGCGTCAACCCGGCGGGGGGACAAGAGACCCAGTACTTC | CSVNPAGGQETQYF
NA | TRBJ1-6 | TRBV30 | TRBD1 | TGTGCCTGGAGCTTGCGGACAGGCCAGATTTTCTCCTATAATTCACCCCTCCACTTT | CAWSLRTGQIFSYNSPLHF
NA | TRBJ1-5 | TRBV6-6 | NA | TGTGCCAGCAGCCTACAGGGTCAGCCCCAGCATTTT | CASSLQGQPQHF
NA | TRBJ2-7 | TRBV6-1 | NA | TGTGCCAGCAGTGAAGCTGGCTCGAGCGAGCAGTACTTC | CASSEAGSSEQYF
NA | TRBJ2-1 | TRBV2 | TRBD2 | TGTGCCACCCTCAGGGGGGGGACTAGCGGGAGGTGGGAGCAGTTCTTC | CATLRGGTSGRWEQFF
few | TRBJ1-1 | TRBV11-2 | NA | TGTGCCAGCAGCTTATCATTTGAGACTTTCTTT | CASSLSFETFF
NA | TRBJ2-6 | TRBV2 | NA | TGTGCCAGGAAACAGGGTTCTGGGGCCAACGTCCTGACTTTC | CARKQGSGANVLTF
NA | TRBJ2-2 | TRBV18 | NA | TGTGCCAGCTCACCACCGGTTATCACGCCCGTTCACACCGGGGAGCTGTTTTTT | CASSPPVITPVHTGELFF
NA | TRBJ2-2 | TRBV5-4 | TRBD2 | TGTGCCAGCAGCTCGCCGGGGGGAATCAGTACCGGGGAGCTGTTTTTT | CASSSPGGISTGELFF
NA | TRBJ1-1 | TRBV7-8 | NA | TGTGCCAGCAGCTTAATGGGGAACACTGAAGCTTTCTTT | CASSLMGNTEAFF
NA | TRBJ2-5 | TRBV6-1 | NA | TGTGCAAGTACAGGGACTCAAGAGACCCAGTACTTC | CASTGTQETQYF
NA | TRBJ1-4 | TRBV18 | NA | TGTGCCAGCTCACCAAGAGTTAATGAAAAACTGTTTTTT | CASSPRVNEKLFF
NA | TRBJ2-7 | TRBV2 | NA | TGTGCCAGCGGCGGGGTCTCCTACGAGCAGTACTTC | CASGGVSYEQYF
NA | TRBJ2-7 | TRBV7-3 | NA | TGTGCCAGCAGTTACAGCGGCTCCTACGAGCAGTACTTC | CASSYSGSYEQYF
NA | TRBJ1-2 | TRBV7-9 | NA | TGTGCCAGCAGCCCCCGGGGCGGGGGCAATGGCTACACCTTC | CASSPRGGGNGYTF
NA | TRBJ2-3 | TRBV4-1 | TRBD1 | TGCGCCAGCAGCCCAGTCGGACAGGGGTTTCCGGCAGATACGCAGTATTTT | CASSPVGQGFPADTQYF
NA | TRBJ1-5 | TRBV6-1 | TRBD1 | TGTGCCAGCAGTGTGGGAACAGGGGGCCAGCCCCAGCATTTT | CASSVGTGGQPQHF
NA | TRBJ1-5 | TRBV6-1 | NA | TGTGCCAGCAGCGACGACAGGTCTCAGCCCCAGCATTTT | CASSDDRSQPQHF
NA | TRBJ2-1 | TRBV19 | TRBD2 | TGTGCCAGTAGTACGACTAGCTCCGAATACAATGAGCAGTTCTTC | CASSTTSSEYNEQFF
NA | TRBJ2-2 | TRBV2 | TRBD1 | TGTGCCAGCAGTCAGACAGGGGGACCGTCCACCGGGGAGCTGTTTTTT | CASSQTGGPSTGELFF
NA | TRBJ1-4 | TRBV19 | NA | TGTGCCAGTAGTTCACAGCCTGCAACTAATGAAAAACTGTTTTTT | CASSSQPATNEKLFF
NA | TRBJ1-2 | TRBV4-2 | TRBD1 | TGTGCCAGCAGCGGTTACCGGGACAGGGATGACTATGGCTACACCTTC | CASSGYRDRDDYGYTF
NA | TRBJ2-5 | TRBV29-1 | TRBD1 | TGCAGCGTTGAAGATCCCGGGACAGGGGCGGTAGAGACCCAGTACTTC | CSVEDPGTGAVETQYF
NA | TRBJ2-2 | TRBV4-1 | NA | TGCGCCAGCAGCAGGGACCCCAACACCGGGGAGCTGTTTTTT | CASSRDPNTGELFF
NA | TRBJ2-7 | TRBV11-2 | NA | TGTGCCAGCAGCTTAGGGTTTGGACTTACATCCTACGAGCAGTACTTC | CASSLGFGLTSYEQYF
NA | TRBJ2-5 | TRBV7-3 | NA | TGTGCCAGCAGCTGGGGACAAGGGGAGACCCAGTACTTC | CASSWGQGETQYF
NA | TRBJ1-2 | TRBV6-5 | NA | TGTGCCAGCAGCTCAGGGATCTATGGCTACACCTTC | CASSSGIYGYTF
NA | TRBJ2-5 | TRBV2 | TRBD2 | TGTGCCAGCTCGGGACTAGGTCTAGAGACCCAGTACTTC | CASSGLGLETQYF
few | TRBJ2-2 | TRBV4-1 | NA | TGCGCCAGCAGCCTTAGGGGTGGGAGCACCGGGGAGCTGTTTTTT | CASSLRGGSTGELFF
NA | TRBJ2-7 | TRBV7-9 | NA | TGTGCCAGCAGCCCTAGGACCTCGGGGTCCTACGAGCAGTACTTC | CASSPRTSGSYEQYF
NA | TRBJ2-1 | TRBV6-5 | NA | TGTGCCAGCAGCCCCTCATTGCGGATGGTCGGTGAGCAGTTCTTC | CASSPSLRMVGEQFF
NA | TRBJ1-1 | TRBV18 | NA | TGTGCCAGCTCACCACGGGGCGAGAACACTGAAGCTTTCTTT | CASSPRGENTEAFF
NA | TRBJ2-5 | TRBV5-1 | NA | TGCGCCAGCAGCCTACCCCCACAAGAGACCCAGTACTTC | CASSLPPQETQYF